This TCR beta chain was documented in a study of blood T cell repertoires in COVID-19. Germline values: CDR1 SNHLY, CDR2 FYNNEI. The CDR3 extends over 13 amino acids. V lost 6 bases and J 2 bases, leaving 10 bases between the germline ends. Authors' analysis steps: Reference gene primer amplification yielded estimated nucleated cell counts. Data came from immunoSEQ multiplex PCR; TCRdb stores just in-frame clones and leaves some out. The V and J calls and clone size are taken from that table; D and trimming were inferred from the DNA. The sample holds about 210,000 clones; 87% are singletons and the top ten take 10%.

Material for sequencing was PBMCs or T cells enriched from blood (not recorded which). The gene calls are TRBV2 and TRBJ1-1; D unresolved. The origin of this receptor is a man younger than 35 with acute COVID-19. The CDR3 coding sequence is TGTGCCAGCAGGGGCCCCCGAAACACTGAAGCTTTCTTT. This sequence encodes CASRGPRNTEAFF.